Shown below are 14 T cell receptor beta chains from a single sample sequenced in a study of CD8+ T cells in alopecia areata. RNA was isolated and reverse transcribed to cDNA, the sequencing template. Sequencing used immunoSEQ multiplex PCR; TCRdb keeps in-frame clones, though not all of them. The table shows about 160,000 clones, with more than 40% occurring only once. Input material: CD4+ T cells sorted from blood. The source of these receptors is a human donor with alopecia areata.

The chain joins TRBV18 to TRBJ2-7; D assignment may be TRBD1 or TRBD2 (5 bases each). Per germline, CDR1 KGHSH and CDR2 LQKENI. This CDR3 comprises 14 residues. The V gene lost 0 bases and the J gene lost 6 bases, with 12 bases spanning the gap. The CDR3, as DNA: TGTGCCAGCTCACCACCGAATCGGGACCCCGAGCAGTACTTC. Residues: CASSPPNRDPEQYF.

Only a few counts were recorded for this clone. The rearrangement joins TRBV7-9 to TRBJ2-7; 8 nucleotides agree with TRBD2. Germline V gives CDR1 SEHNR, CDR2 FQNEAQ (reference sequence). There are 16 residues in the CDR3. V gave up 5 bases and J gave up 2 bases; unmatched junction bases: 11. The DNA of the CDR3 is TGTGCCAGCAGCGTGAACCGGGGACTAGGAACCTACGAGCAGTACTTC. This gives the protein CASSVNRGLGTYEQYF.

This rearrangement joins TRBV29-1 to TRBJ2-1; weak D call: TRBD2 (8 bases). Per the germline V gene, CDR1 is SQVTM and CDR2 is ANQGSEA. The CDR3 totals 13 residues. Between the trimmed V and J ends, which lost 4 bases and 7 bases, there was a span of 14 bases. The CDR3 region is CSVAGGGRNEQFF. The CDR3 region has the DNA TGCAGCGTTGCGGGAGGGGGCAGGAATGAGCAGTTCTTC.

The CDR3 coding sequence is TGTGCCAGCAGTGGGCTTGGGGGGTCTCAGCCCCAGCATTTT. Protein: CASSGLGGSQPQHF. The chain recombines TRBV25-1 with TRBJ1-5, with TRBD1 as a possible D gene (5 bases). The CDR3 runs 14 residues. Germline V gene sequence: CDR1 MGHDK, CDR2 SYGVNS. Trimming pared 4 bases from V and 6 bases from J, leaving 13 bases between.

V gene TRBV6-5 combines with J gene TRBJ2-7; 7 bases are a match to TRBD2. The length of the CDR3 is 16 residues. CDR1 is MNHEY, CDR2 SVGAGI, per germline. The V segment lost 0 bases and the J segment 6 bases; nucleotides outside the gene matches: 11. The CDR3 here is CASSYSRPRDYSEQYF. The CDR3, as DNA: TGTGCCAGCAGTTACTCCCGACCCCGGGACTATTCCGAGCAGTACTTC.

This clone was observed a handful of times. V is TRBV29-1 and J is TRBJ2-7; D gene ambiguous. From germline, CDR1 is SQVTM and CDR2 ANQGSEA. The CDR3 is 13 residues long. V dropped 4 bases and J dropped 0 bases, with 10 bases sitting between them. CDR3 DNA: TGCAGCGTTGGGAGAGGTTGCTCCTACGAGCAGTACTTC. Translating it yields CSVGRGCSYEQYF.

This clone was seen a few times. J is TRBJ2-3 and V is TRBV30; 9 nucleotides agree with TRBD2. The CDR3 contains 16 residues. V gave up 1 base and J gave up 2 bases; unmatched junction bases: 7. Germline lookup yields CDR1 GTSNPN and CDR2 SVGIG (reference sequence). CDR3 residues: CAWSERGTSHTDTQYF. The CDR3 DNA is TGTGCCTGGAGTGAACGGGGGACTAGCCACACAGATACGCAGTATTTT.

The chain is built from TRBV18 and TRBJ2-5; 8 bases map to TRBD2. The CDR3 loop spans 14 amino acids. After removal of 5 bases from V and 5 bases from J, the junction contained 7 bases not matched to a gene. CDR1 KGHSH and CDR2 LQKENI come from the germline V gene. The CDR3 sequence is CASSRAGEVETQYF. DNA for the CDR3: TGTGCCAGCTCAAGAGCGGGAGAAGTGGAGACCCAGTACTTC.

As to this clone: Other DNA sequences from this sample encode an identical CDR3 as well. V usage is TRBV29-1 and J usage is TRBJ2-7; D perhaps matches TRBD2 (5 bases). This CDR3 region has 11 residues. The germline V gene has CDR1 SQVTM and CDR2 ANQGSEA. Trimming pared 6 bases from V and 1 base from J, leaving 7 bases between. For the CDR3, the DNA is TGCAGCGTCGGGGAGTCCTACGAGCAGTACTTC. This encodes CSVGESYEQYF.

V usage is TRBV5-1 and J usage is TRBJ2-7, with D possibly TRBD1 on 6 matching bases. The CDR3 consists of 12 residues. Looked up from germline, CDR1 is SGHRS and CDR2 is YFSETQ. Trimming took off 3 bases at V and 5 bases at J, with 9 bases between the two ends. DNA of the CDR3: TGCGCCAGCAGCTGGGCAGGGGACGAGCAGTACTTC. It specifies CASSWAGDEQYF.

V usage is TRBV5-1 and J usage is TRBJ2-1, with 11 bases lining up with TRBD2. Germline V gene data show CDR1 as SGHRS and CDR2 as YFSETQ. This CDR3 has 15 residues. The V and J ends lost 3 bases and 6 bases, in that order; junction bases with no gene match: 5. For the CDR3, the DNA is TGCGCCAGCAGCTCGACTAGCGGGACACTCAATGAGCAGTTCTTC. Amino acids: CASSSTSGTLNEQFF. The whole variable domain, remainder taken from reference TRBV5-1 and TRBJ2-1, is KAGVTQTPRYLIKTRGQQVTLSCSPISGHRSVSWYQQTPGQGLQFLFEYFSETQRNKGNFPGRFSGRQFSNSRSEMNVSTLELGDSALYLCASSSTSGTLNEQFFGPGTRLTVL.

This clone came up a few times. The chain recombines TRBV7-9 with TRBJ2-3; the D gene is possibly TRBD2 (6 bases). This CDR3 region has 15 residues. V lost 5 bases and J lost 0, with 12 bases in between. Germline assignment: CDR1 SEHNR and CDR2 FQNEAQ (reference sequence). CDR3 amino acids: CASSRPSGSTDTQYF. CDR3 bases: TGTGCCAGCAGCCGACCCAGCGGGAGCACAGATACGCAGTATTTT.

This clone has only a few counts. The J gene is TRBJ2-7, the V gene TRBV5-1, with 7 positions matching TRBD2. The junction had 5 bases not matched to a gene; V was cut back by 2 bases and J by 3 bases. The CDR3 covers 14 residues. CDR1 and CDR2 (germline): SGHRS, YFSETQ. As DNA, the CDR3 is TGCGCCAGCAGCTTCGGGACTATTGGCTACGAGCAGTACTTC. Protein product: CASSFGTIGYEQYF.

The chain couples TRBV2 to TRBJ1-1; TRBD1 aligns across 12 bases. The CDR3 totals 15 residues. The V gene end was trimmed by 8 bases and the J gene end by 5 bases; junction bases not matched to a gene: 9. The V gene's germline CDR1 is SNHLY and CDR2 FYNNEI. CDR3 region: CASEGTGGEGTEAFF. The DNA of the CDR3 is TGTGCCAGCGAAGGGACAGGGGGCGAAGGAACTGAAGCTTTCTTT.